This TCR beta chain was identified during a study of CD8+CD57+ T cells in acquired aplastic anemia. The template used for profiling TCR beta VDJ and CDR3 was genomic DNA. TCRdb ran MiXCR on the reads and lists one entry per CDR3 protein. The sample lists approximately 470,000 distinct CDR3 sequences; 25% to 40% were seen once. The CDR3 is made up of 14 amino acids. V was pared by 6 bases and J by 4 bases, with 8 bases of the junction left unmatched. CDR1 is MGHDK, CDR2 SYGVNS, per germline. The table lists this clonotype with a count of one. For sequencing, patients were chosen who had shown expansion of CD8+CD57+ cells by flow cytometry.

The material sequenced was sorted CD4+, CD8+, or CD8+CD57+ T cells (not recorded which) from PBMCs. This chain connects TRBV25-1 to TRBJ1-2, with 7 nucleotides matching TRBD1. The source of this sequence is a human donor with aplastic anemia. CDR3 loop: CASRVRDSLYGYTF. The DNA of the CDR3 is TGTGCCAGCAGGGTCCGGGACAGCCTCTATGGCTACACCTTC.